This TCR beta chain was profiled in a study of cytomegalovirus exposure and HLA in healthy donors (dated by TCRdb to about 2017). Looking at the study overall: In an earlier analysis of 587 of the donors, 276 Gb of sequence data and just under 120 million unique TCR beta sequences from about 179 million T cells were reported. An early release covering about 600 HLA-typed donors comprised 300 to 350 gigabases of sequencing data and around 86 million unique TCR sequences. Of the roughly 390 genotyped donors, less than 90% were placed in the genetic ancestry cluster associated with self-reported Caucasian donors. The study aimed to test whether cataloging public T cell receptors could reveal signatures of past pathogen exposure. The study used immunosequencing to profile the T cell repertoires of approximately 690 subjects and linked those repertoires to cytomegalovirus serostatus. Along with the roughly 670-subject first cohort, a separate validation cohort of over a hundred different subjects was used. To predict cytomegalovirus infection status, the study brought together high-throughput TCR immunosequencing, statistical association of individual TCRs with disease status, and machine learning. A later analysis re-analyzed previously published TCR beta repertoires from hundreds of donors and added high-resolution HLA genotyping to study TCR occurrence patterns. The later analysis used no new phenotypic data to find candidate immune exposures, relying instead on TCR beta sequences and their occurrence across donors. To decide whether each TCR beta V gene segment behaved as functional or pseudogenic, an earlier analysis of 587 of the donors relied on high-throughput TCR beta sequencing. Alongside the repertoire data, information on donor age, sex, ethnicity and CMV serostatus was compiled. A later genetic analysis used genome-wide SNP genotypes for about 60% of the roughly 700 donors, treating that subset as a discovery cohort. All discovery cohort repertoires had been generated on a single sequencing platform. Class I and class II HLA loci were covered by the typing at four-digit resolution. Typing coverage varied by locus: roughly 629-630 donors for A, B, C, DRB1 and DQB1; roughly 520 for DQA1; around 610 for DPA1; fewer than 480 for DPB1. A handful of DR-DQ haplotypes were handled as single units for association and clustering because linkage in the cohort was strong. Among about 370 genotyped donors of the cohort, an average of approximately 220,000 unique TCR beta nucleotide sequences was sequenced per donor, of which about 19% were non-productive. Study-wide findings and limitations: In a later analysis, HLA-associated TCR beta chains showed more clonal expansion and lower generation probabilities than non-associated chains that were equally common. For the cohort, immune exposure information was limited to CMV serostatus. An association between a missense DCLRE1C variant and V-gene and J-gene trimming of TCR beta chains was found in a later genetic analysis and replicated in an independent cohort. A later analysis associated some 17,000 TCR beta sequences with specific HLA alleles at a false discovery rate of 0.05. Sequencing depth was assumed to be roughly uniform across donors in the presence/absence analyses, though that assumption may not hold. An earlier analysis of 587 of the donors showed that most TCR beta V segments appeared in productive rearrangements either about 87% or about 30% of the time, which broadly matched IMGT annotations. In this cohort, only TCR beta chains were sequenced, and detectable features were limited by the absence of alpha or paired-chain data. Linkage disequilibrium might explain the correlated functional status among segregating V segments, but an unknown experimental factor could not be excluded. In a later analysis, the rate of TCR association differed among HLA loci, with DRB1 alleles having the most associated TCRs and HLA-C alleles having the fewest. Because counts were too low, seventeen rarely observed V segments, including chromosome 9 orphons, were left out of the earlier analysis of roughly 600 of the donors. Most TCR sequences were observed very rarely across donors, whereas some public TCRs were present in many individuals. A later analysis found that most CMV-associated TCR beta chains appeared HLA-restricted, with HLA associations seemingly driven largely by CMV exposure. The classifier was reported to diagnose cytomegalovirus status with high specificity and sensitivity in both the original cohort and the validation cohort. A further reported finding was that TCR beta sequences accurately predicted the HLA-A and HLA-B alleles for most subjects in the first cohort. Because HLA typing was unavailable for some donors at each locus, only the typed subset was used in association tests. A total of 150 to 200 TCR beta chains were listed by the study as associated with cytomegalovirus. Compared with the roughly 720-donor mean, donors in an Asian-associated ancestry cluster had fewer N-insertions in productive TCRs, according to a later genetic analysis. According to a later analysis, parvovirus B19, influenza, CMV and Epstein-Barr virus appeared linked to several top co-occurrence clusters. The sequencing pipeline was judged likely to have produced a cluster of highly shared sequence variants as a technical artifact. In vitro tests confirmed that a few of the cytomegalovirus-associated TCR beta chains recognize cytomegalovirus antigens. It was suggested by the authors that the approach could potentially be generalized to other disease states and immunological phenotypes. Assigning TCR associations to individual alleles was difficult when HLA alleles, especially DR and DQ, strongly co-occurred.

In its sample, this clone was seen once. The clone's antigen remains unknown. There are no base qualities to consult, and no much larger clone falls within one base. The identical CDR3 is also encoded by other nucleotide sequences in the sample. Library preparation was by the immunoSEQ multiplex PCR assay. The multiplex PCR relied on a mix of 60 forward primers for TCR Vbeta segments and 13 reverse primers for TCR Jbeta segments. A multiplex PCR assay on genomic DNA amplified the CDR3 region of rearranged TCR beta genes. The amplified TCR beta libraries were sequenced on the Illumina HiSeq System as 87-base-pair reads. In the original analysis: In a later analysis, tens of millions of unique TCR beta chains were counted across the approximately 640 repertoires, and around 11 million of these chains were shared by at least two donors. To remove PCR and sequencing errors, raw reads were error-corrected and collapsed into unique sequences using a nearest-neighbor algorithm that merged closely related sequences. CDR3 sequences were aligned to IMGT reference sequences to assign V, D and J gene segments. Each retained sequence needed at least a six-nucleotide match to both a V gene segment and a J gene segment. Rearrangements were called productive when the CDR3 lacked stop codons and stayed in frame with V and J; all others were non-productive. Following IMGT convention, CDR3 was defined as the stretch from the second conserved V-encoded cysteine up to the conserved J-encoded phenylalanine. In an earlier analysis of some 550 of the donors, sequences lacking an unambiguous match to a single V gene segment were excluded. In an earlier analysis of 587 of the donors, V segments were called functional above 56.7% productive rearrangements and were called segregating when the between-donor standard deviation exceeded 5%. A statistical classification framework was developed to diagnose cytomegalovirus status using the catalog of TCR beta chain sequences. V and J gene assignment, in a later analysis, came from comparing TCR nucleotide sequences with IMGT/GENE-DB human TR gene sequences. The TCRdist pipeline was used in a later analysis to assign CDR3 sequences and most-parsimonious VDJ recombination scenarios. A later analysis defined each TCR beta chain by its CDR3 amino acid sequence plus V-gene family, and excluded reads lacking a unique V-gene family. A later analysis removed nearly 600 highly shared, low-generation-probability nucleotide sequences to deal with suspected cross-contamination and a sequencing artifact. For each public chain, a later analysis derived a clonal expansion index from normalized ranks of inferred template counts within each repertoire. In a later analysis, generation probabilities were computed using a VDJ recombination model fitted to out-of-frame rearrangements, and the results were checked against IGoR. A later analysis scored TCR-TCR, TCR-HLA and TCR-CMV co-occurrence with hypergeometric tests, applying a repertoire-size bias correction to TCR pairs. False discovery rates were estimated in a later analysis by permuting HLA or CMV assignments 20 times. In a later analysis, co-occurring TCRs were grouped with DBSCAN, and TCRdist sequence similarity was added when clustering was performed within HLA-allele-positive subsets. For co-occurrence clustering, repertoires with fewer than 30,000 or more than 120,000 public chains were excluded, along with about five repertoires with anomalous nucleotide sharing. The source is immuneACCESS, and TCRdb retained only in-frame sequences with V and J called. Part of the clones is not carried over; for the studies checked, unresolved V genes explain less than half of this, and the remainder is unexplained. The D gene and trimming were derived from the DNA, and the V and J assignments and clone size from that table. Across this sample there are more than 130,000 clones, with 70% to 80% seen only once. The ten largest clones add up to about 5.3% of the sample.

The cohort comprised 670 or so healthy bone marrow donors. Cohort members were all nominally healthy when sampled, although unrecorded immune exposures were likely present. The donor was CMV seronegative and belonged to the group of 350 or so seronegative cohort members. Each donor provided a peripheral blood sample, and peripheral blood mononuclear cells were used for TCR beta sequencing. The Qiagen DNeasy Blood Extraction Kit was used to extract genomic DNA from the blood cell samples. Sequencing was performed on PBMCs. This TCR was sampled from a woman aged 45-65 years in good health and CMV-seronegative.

The nucleotide sequence reads as follows: TGCGCCAGCAGCTTGCGACAGCTGAACACTGAAGCTTTCTTT. Its coded protein is CASSLRQLNTEAFF. The receptor chain draws on TRBV5-1 and TRBJ1-1; the best D guess is TRBD1, with 5 bases matching. Taken from cysteine to phenylalanine, the CDR3 has 14 residues. The CDR3 DNA has 42 bases and is translated from base 1. Taken from the germline V gene, the CDR1 and CDR2 loops are SGHRS and YFSETQ. V and J are truncated by 1 base and 0 bases respectively, leaving an intervening sequence of 7 bases.